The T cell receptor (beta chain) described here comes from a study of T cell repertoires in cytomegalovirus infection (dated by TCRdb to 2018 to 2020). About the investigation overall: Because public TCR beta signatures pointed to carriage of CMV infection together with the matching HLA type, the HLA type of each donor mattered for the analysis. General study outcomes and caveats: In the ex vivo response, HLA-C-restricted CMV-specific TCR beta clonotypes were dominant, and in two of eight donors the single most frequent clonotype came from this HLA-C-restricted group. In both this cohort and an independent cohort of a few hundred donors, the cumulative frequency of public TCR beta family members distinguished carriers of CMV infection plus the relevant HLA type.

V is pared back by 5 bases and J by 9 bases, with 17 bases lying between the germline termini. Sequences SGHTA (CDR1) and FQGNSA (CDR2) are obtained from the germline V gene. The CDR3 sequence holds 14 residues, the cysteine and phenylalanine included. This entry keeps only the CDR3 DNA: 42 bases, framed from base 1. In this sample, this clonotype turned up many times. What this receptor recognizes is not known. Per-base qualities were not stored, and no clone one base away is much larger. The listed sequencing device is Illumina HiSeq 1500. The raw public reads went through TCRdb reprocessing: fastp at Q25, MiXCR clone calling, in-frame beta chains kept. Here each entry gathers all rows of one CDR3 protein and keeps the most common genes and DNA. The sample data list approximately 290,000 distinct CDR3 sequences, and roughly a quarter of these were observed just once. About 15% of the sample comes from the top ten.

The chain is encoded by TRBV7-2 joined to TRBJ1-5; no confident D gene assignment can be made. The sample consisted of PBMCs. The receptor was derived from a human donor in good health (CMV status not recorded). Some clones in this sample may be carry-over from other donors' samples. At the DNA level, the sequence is TGTGCCAGCAGCCGGTCCGTTCCGAATGCGCCCCAGCATTTT. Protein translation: CASSRSVPNAPQHF. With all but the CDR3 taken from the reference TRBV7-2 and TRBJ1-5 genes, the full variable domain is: GAGVSQSPSNKVTEKGKDVELRCDPISGHTALYWYRQSLGQGLEFLIYFQGNSAPDKSGLPSDRFSAERTGGSVSTLTIQRTQQEDSAVYLCASSRSVPNAPQHFGDGTRLSIL.